Presented here are 13 T cell receptor beta chains from one specimen sequenced in a study of blood T cell repertoires in COVID-19. Sequenced by immunoSEQ multiplex PCR; TCRdb stores in-frame clones only, minus some. The table has about 59,000 clones, 73% seen once; the top ten hold approximately 15%. The sequenced sample was peripheral blood. The receptors stem from a woman in her sixties or seventies with acute or convalescent COVID-19.

V is TRBV3-1 (or the pseudogene TRBV3-2) and J is TRBJ1-3; TRBD1 matches 8 bases. The CDR3 runs 18 residues. The junction had 12 bases not matched to a gene; V was cut back by 5 bases and J by 0 bases. Germline loops: CDR1 LGHDT, CDR2 YNNKEL (reference sequence). CDR3 protein: CASSKRRDRLGSGNTIYF. In DNA, the CDR3 is TGTGCCAGCAGCAAAAGGAGGGACAGGTTGGGCTCTGGAAACACCATATATTTT.

CDR3 nucleotide sequence: TGTGCCAGCAGCCCCGCCTCAGGGGGCCGGCGAGCTTTCTTT. The encoded protein is CASSPASGGRRAFF. V gene TRBV9 combines with J gene TRBJ1-1; 8 bases agree with TRBD1. The J segment lost 10 bases and the V segment lost 4 bases, leaving 12 bases of the junction unmatched. The CDR3 covers 14 residues. Germline V gene lookup returns CDR1 SGDLS and CDR2 YYNGEE. Full variable domain (missing parts from reference TRBV9 and TRBJ1-1): DSGVTQTPKHLITATGQRVTLRCSPRSGDLSVYWYQQSLDQGLQFLIQYYNGEERAKGNILERFSAQQFPDLHSELNLSSLELGDSALYFCASSPASGGRRAFFGQGTRLTVV.

The chain joins TRBV10-3 to TRBJ1-2; no reliable D call. The CDR3 is 13 amino acids. Germline CDR1 reads ENHRY; CDR2 reads SYGVKD. The V end lost 5 bases, the J end lost 1 base, and 8 bases lay between the germline ends. The CDR3 here is CAISIQDNYGYTF. Here the CDR3 DNA reads TGTGCCATCAGTATTCAGGATAACTATGGCTACACCTTC.

V is TRBV7-3 and J is TRBJ2-1, with D possibly matching TRBD1 (5 bases). The CDR3 contains 13 residues. V was shortened by 3 bases and J by 10 bases, with 13 bases between the two germline ends. CDR1 is SGHTA and CDR2 is FQGTGA in the germline V gene. CDR3 sequence: CASSFDSTTEQFF. The CDR3 coding sequence is TGTGCCAGCAGCTTTGACAGTACGACAGAGCAGTTCTTC.

V and J are TRBV24-1 and TRBJ2-3, with TRBD2 as a possible D gene (6 bases). The germline V gene has CDR1 KGHDR and CDR2 SFDVKD. The CDR3 length is 15 residues. The V end was cut by 8 bases, the J end by 2 bases, with 16 bases between. The CDR3 spells CATMEGRSPTDTQYF. The CDR3 DNA reads TGTGCCACCATGGAGGGGCGGTCACCCACAGATACGCAGTATTTT.

The rearrangement links TRBV18 to TRBJ1-1, with TRBD1 as a possible D gene (6 bases). The CDR3 sequence is 18 residues long. V was pared by 2 bases and J by 0 bases, with 19 bases between. Germline V CDR1 and CDR2: KGHSH, LQKENI. CDR3 residues: CASSPTERGGLMNTEAFF. Written as DNA, the CDR3 is TGTGCCAGCTCACCAACCGAGCGCGGGGGCCTGATGAACACTGAAGCTTTCTTT.

This clone turned up a few times. The V gene is TRBV19, the J gene TRBJ2-1; D is undetermined. The CDR3 spans 13 residues. Germline V lookup: CDR1 LNHDA, CDR2 SQIVND (reference sequence). V lost 6 bases, J lost 7 bases, and 13 bases lay in between. The CDR3 spells CASSPYSLNEQFF. Here the CDR3 DNA reads TGTGCCAGTAGCCCCTACTCCCTTAATGAGCAGTTCTTC.

V is TRBV3-1 (or the pseudogene TRBV3-2) and J is TRBJ2-7; D possibly corresponds to TRBD2 (5 bases). The CDR3 totals 15 residues. The V gene lost 2 bases and the J gene lost 2 bases, with 13 bases spanning the gap. Germline assignment: CDR1 LGHDT and CDR2 YNNKEL (reference sequence). Here the CDR3 DNA reads TGTGCCAGCAGCCAAATGAAGGGAGCCGCCTACGAGCAGTACTTC. It is translated as CASSQMKGAAYEQYF.

CDR3 sequence (DNA): TGTGCCAGCAGCTCAACAGGGGGAAACTATGGCTACACCTTC. Translating it yields CASSSTGGNYGYTF. The gene calls are TRBV13 and TRBJ1-2; 8 bases align to TRBD1. The CDR3 has 14 residues. The junction had 3 bases not matched to a gene; V was cut back by 4 bases and J by 2 bases. Germline V CDR1 and CDR2: PRHDT, FYEKMQ (reference sequence).

The chain carries TRBV7-3 and TRBJ2-3, with a tentative D call TRBD2 (6 bases). Germline values: CDR1 SGHTA, CDR2 FQGTGA. V dropped 3 bases and J dropped 1 base, with 8 bases sitting between them. There are 14 residues in the CDR3. The CDR3 nucleotides read TGTGCCAGCAGCTTTACGGGGGGCACAGATACGCAGTATTTT. Its translation: CASSFTGGTDTQYF.

The chain carries TRBV29-1 and TRBJ2-4, with 8 bases matching TRBD2. After removal of 0 bases from V and 8 bases from J, the junction contained 6 bases not matched to a gene. Per germline, CDR1 SQVTM and CDR2 ANQGSEA. The CDR3 is 14 amino acids. This CDR3 reads CSVEDRGLDDIQYF. The CDR3 nucleotides are TGCAGCGTTGAAGATCGGGGACTAGATGACATTCAGTACTTC. Filled out from reference TRBV29-1 and TRBJ2-4, the complete variable domain reads SAVISQKPSRDICQRGTSLTIQCQVDSQVTMMFWYRQQPGQSLTLIATANQGSEATYESGFVIDKFPISRPNLTFSTLTVSNMSPEDSSIYLCSVEDRGLDDIQYFGAGTRLSVL.

In its sample, this clone ranks as medium-sized. This chain links TRBV14 with TRBJ1-2; D ambiguous. Per the germline V gene, CDR1 is SGHDN and CDR2 is FVKESK. This CDR3 is built from 14 residues. Deletions cut 1 base from V and 4 bases from J, with 10 bases between. CDR3 in DNA: TGTGCCAGCAGCCAAGGGTTGGGAGTCTATGGCTACACCTTC. Translation gives CASSQGLGVYGYTF.

The V gene is TRBV5-1, the J gene TRBJ2-3, with TRBD2 matching over 12 bases. Losses at the gene ends were 1 base for V and 5 bases for J; bases not matched to a gene: 8. Germline V gene sequence: CDR1 SGHRS, CDR2 YFSETQ. The CDR3 is 17 residues long. Here the CDR3 reads CASSLSPLAGGQDTQYF. Written as DNA, the CDR3 is TGCGCCAGCAGCTTGTCCCCCCTAGCGGGGGGGCAAGATACGCAGTATTTT.